One sample yielded the 2 T cell receptor beta chains listed below, sequenced in a study of blood T cells in healthy people across ages. The second PCR ran about 6 to 12 cycles with a sample-barcoded 5' primer and J-beta primers. MiXCR, run by TCRdb on the 5' RACE reads, gives a single entry per CDR3 protein. The data show over 1,300,000 distinct CDR3 sequences, roughly 59% seen once. Sequenced input: blood. These TCRs come from a man between 18 and 29 years old in good health.

The rearrangement links TRBV7-9 to TRBJ2-4; D not resolved. Germline CDR1 SEHNR, CDR2 FQNEAQ (reference sequence). This CDR3 region has 19 residues. V gave up 5 bases and J gave up 0 bases, with 23 bases separating them. CDR3 DNA: TGTGCCAGCAGCCCGAGCTTAGCTACGGCGCAAATAGCCAAAAACATTCAGTACTTC. Translation gives CASSPSLATAQIAKNIQYF. The complete variable domain, with remaining parts taken from reference TRBV7-9 and TRBJ2-4, reads DTGVSQNPRHKITKRGQNVTFRCDPISEHNRLYWYRQTLGQGPEFLTYFQNEAQLEKSRLLSDRFSAERPKGSFSTLEIQRTEQGDSAMYLCASSPSLATAQIAKNIQYFGAGTRLSVL.

The chain is built from TRBV20-1 and TRBJ2-1, with a weak D call TRBD2 (6 bases). Trimming cost V 3 bases and J 6 bases, with 15 bases left between them. The CDR3 has 14 amino acids. CDR1 DFQATT and CDR2 SNEGSKA come from the germline V gene (reference sequence). The CDR3: CSARAAGPPNEQFF. In DNA form, the CDR3 reads TGCAGTGCTAGGGCCGCGGGGCCTCCCAATGAGCAGTTCTTC.